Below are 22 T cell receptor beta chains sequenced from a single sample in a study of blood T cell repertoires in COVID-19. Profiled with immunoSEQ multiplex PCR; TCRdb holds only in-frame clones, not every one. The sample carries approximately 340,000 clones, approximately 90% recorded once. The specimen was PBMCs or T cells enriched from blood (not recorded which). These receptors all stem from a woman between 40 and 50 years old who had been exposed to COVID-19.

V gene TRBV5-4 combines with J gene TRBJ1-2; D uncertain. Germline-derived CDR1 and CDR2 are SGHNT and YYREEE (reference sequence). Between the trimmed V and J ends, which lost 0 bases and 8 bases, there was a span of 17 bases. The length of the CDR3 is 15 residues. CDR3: CASSLVGLGYEGYTF. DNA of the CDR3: TGTGCCAGCAGCTTGGTGGGTTTGGGCTATGAGGGCTACACCTTC.

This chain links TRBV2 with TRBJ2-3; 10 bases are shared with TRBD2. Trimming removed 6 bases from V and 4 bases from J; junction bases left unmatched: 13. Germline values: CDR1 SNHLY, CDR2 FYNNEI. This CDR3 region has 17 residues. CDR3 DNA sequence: TGTGCCAGCAGCCCCCACCTACTAGCGGGATTCCCAGATACGCAGTATTTT. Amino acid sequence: CASSPHLLAGFPDTQYF. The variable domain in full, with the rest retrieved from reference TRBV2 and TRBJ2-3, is EPEVTQTPSHQVTQMGQEVILRCVPISNHLYFYWYRQILGQKVEFLVSFYNNEISEKSEIFDDQFSVERPDGSNFTLKIRSTKLEDSAMYFCASSPHLLAGFPDTQYFGPGTRLTVL.

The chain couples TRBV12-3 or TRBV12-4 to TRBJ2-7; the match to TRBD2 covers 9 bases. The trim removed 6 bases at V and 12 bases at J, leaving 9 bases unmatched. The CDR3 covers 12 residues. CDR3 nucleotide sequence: TGTGCCAGCAGCCTCGGGACTAGCTACACGTACTTC. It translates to CASSLGTSYTYF.

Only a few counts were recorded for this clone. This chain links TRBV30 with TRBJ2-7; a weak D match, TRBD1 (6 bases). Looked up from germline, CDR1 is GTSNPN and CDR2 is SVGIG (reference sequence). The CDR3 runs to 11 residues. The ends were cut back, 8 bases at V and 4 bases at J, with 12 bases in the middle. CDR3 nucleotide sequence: TGTGCCGGAGAACAGGGTTACGAGCAGTACTTC. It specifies CAGEQGYEQYF.

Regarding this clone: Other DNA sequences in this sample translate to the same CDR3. DNA for the CDR3: TGTGCCTGGAGTGGGACAGGGGGCGGAGAGACCCAGTACTTC. Its protein product is CAWSGTGGGETQYF. This sequence joins TRBV30 and TRBJ2-5, with TRBD1 identical over 11 bases. This CDR3 comprises 14 residues. Germline V gives CDR1 GTSNPN, CDR2 SVGIG (reference sequence). V trimming: 1 base; J trimming: 4 bases; junction bases outside the gene matches: 2.

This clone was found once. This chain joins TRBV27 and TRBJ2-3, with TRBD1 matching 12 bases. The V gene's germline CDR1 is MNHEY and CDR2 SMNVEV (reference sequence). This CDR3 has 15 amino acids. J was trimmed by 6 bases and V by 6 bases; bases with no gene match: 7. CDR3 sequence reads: CASSPGQGASDTQYF. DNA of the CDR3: TGTGCCAGCAGCCCGGGACAGGGGGCTTCCGATACGCAGTATTTT.

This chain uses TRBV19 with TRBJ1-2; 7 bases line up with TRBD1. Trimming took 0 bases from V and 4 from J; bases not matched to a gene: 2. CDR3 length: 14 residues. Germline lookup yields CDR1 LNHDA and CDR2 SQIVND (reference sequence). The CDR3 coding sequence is TGTGCCAGTAGTATAGAGGACAGGTTCTATGGCTACACCTTC. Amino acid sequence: CASSIEDRFYGYTF. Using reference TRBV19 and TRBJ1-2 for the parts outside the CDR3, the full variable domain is DGGITQSPKYLFRKEGQNVTLSCEQNLNHDAMYWYRQDPGQGLRLIYYSQIVNDFQKGDIAEGYSVSREKKESFPLTVTSAQKNPTAFYLCASSIEDRFYGYTFGSGTRLTVV.

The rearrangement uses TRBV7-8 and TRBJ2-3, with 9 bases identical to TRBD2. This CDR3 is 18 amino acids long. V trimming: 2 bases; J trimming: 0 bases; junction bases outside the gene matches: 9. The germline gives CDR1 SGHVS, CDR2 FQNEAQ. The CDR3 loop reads CASSLPAGGPPSTDTQYF. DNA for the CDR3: TGTGCCAGCAGCTTACCAGCGGGGGGCCCCCCCAGCACAGATACGCAGTATTTT.

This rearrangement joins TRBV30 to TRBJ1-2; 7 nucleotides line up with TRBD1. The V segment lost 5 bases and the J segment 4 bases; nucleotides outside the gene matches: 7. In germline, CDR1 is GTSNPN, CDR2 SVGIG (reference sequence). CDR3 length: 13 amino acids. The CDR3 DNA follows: TGTGCCTGGGCGGACAGGCATATCTATGGCTACACCTTC. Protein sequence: CAWADRHIYGYTF.

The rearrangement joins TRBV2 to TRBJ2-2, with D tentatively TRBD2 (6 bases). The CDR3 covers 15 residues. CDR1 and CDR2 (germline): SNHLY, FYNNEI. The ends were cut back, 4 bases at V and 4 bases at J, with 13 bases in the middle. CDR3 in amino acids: CASSAGLTFTGELFF. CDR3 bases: TGTGCCAGCAGTGCCGGACTAACGTTCACCGGGGAGCTGTTTTTT.

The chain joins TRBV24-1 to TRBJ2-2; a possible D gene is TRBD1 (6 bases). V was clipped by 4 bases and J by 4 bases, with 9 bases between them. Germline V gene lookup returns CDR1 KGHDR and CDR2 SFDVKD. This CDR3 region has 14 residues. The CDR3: CATSDPDSTGELFF. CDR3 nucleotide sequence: TGTGCCACCAGTGACCCGGACAGCACCGGGGAGCTGTTTTTT.

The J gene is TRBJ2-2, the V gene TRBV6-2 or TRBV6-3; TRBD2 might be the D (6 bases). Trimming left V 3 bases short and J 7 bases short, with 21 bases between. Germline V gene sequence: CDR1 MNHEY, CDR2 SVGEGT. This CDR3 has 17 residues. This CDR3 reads CASSYLGGLGEGGELFF. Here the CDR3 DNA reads TGTGCCAGCAGTTATCTCGGGGGATTGGGAGAAGGCGGGGAGCTGTTTTTT.

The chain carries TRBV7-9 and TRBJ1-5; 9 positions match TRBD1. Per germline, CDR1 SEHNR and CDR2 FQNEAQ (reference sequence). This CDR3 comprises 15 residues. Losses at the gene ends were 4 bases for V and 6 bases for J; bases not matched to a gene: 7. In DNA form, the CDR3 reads TGTGCCAGCAGCTCGGGACAGGGATGGGGTCAGCCCCAGCATTTT. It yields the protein CASSSGQGWGQPQHF.

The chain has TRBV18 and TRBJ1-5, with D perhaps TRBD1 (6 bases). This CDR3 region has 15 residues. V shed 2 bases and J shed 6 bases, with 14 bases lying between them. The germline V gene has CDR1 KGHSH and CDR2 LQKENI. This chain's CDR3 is CASSPNPGAGQPQHF. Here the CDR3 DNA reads TGTGCCAGCTCACCAAATCCAGGGGCGGGTCAGCCCCAGCATTTT.

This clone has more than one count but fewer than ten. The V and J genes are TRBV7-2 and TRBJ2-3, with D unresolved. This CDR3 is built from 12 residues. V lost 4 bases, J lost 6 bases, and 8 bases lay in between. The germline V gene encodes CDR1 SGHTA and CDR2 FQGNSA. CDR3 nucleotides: TGTGCCAGCAGCTCGAGCCCCGATACGCAGTATTTT. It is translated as CASSSSPDTQYF.

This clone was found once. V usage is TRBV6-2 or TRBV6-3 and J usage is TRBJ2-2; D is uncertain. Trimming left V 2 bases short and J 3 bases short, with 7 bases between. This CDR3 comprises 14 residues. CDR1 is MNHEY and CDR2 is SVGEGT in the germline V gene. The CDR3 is CASSYEAHTGELFF. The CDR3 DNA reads TGTGCCAGCAGTTACGAGGCCCACACCGGGGAGCTGTTTTTT.

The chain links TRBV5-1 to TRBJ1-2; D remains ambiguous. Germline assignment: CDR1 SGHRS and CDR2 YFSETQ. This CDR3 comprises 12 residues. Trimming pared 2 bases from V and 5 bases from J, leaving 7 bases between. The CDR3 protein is CASSLSRYGYTF. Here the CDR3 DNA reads TGCGCCAGCAGCTTATCCAGATATGGCTACACCTTC.

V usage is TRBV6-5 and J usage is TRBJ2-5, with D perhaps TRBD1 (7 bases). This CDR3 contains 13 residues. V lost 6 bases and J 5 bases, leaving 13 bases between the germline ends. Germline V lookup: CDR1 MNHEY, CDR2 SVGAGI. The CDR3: CASRPTGRETQYF. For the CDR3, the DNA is TGTGCCAGCAGGCCGACAGGGAGGGAGACCCAGTACTTC.

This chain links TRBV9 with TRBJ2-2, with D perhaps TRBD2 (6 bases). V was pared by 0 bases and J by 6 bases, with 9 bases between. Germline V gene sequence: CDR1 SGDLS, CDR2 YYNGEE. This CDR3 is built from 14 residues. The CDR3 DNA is TGTGCCAGCAGCGTAGTGGGGGAGGCCGGGGAGCTGTTTTTT. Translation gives CASSVVGEAGELFF.

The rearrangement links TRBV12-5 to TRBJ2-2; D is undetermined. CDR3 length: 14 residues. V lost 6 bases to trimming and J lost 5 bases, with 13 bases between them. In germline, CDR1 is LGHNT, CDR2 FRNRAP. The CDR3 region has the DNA TGTGCTAGTGGAGGCCGAGGTCGGACCGGGGAGCTGTTTTTT. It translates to CASGGRGRTGELFF.

CDR3 protein: CASTSGRYQYF. CDR3 DNA sequence: TGTGCCAGTACTAGCGGGAGGTATCAGTACTTC. This chain uses TRBV19 with TRBJ2-7, with 11 nucleotides matching TRBD2. Unmatched junction bases numbered 3, after V lost 7 bases and J lost 10 bases. The germline CDR1 and CDR2 sequences are LNHDA and SQIVND (reference sequence). CDR3 length equals 11 residues.

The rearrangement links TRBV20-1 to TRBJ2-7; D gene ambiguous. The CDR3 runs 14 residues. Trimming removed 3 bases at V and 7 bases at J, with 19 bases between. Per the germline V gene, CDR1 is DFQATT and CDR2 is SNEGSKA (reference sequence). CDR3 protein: CSASSTGRLGEQYF. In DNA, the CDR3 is TGCAGTGCTAGTTCGACTGGCCGGCTTGGGGAGCAGTACTTC.